This TCR beta chain was captured in a study of cytomegalovirus exposure and HLA in healthy donors. This clone is a singleton in its sample. The antigen remains unidentified. In nominal health when sampled, donors likely had unrecorded immune exposures nonetheless. Primers for the PCR totalled 60 Vbeta and 13 Jbeta. Here immunoSEQ multiplex PCR was the method, and the copy in TCRdb shows in-frame clones only, minus some. In the table there are around 120,000 clones, roughly 80% of which are singletons. Study-wide results and limits: Presence/absence comparisons presumed near-even sequencing depth among donors.

This sequence originates from a female donor in good health and CMV-seropositive. Sequencing used PBMCs.

For the CDR3, the DNA is TGTGCCTGGGCGATGGACACTGGAAGATCTGGCTACACCTTC. Translation gives CAWAMDTGRSGYTF. V and J are TRBV30 and TRBJ1-2; a possible D gene is TRBD1 (5 bases). In germline, CDR1 is GTSNPN, CDR2 SVGIG (reference sequence). Trimming took off 5 bases at V and 7 bases at J, with 20 bases between the two ends. This CDR3 is 14 amino acids long.